This is a list of T cell receptor beta chains from one sample in a study of T-cell reconstitution after alpha-beta-depleted transplantation in children. TCRdb passed the PCR reads through MiXCR, listing each CDR3 protein once. The sample carries fewer than 120,000 distinct CDR3 sequences, under 13% recorded once. The sample in question was PBMCs from the stem cell graft donor, obtained from the stem cell graft. These receptor sequences come from a human donor who donated a stem cell graft to a child with acute lymphoblastic leukemia. The CDR3 runs from the conserved cysteine through the conserved F or W.

j_gene: TRBJ2-3
v_gene: TRBV6-1
CDR3aa: CASRKGVGVGTDTQYF

j_gene: TRBJ1-3
v_gene: TRBV30
CDR3aa: CAWSPGPGNTIYF

j_gene: TRBJ1-2
v_gene: TRBV11-2
CDR3aa: CASSLAGARSYGYTF

j_gene: TRBJ1-6
v_gene: TRBV7-2
CDR3aa: CASSLMRHVYNSPLHF

j_gene: TRBJ2-2
v_gene: TRBV7-2
CDR3aa: CASSSSANLAGESNTGELFF

j_gene: TRBJ2-7
v_gene: TRBV4-3
CDR3aa: CASSQEGLAGTYEQYF

j_gene: TRBJ2-7
v_gene: TRBV9
CDR3aa: CASSVDLATYEQYF

j_gene: TRBJ2-7
v_gene: TRBV10-2
CDR3aa: CASLGSSSYEQYF

j_gene: TRBJ2-3
v_gene: TRBV20-1
CDR3aa: CSQNRGRGGTQYF

j_gene: TRBJ2-7
v_gene: TRBV6-5
CDR3aa: CASSYFTGTYEQYF

j_gene: TRBJ1-1
v_gene: TRBV29-1
CDR3aa: CSVEVLTNTEAFF

j_gene: TRBJ2-1
v_gene: TRBV27
CDR3aa: CASSLFQGDNNEQFF

j_gene: TRBJ2-7
v_gene: TRBV29-1
CDR3aa: CSGGTGTGGEQYF

j_gene: TRBJ1-5
v_gene: TRBV20-1
CDR3aa: CSARPTGGGQPQHF

j_gene: TRBJ1-2
v_gene: TRBV6-5
CDR3aa: CASSYSGFPGYGYTF

j_gene: TRBJ2-1
v_gene: TRBV28
CDR3aa: CASTTPGVGNNEQFF

j_gene: TRBJ2-7
v_gene: TRBV20-1
CDR3aa: CSAAGTSGSSYEQYF

j_gene: TRBJ2-5
v_gene: TRBV19
CDR3aa: CASSMNRGETQYF

j_gene: TRBJ2-1
v_gene: TRBV27
CDR3aa: CASRPLSGPYNEQFF

j_gene: TRBJ2-5
v_gene: TRBV5-4
CDR3aa: CASSFIRETQYF

j_gene: TRBJ1-4
v_gene: TRBV12-3/TRBV12-4
CDR3aa: CASSLGQSGGGEKLFF

j_gene: TRBJ1-2
v_gene: TRBV10-3
CDR3aa: CAISQGVGYGYTF

j_gene: TRBJ2-1
v_gene: TRBV28
CDR3aa: CASSSLTSSFF

j_gene: TRBJ1-5
v_gene: TRBV20-1
CDR3aa: CSAGESNQPQHF

j_gene: TRBJ2-3
v_gene: TRBV5-1
CDR3aa: CASSLDGNFGASTDTQYF

j_gene: TRBJ2-7
v_gene: TRBV6-5
CDR3aa: CASRSQGRPYEQYF

j_gene: TRBJ1-6
v_gene: TRBV20-1
CDR3aa: CSAGQGLGNSPLHF

j_gene: TRBJ2-5
v_gene: TRBV12-3/TRBV12-4
CDR3aa: CASSSGRSMETQYF

j_gene: TRBJ1-1
v_gene: TRBV9
CDR3aa: CASSVDRITEAFF

j_gene: TRBJ1-2
v_gene: TRBV4-1
CDR3aa: CASSQEHFGTGYGYTF

j_gene: TRBJ2-7
v_gene: TRBV7-2
CDR3aa: CASSLLGQGSHEQYF

j_gene: TRBJ2-7
v_gene: TRBV5-1
CDR3aa: CASSRPGQVGEQYF

j_gene: TRBJ2-2
v_gene: TRBV4-1
CDR3aa: CASSPGQVGTGELFF

j_gene: TRBJ2-7
v_gene: TRBV29-1
CDR3aa: CSVGWDRTFPYEQYF

j_gene: TRBJ1-1
v_gene: TRBV29-1
CDR3aa: CSVEAPGQGSNTEAFF

j_gene: TRBJ2-1
v_gene: TRBV5-6
CDR3aa: CASSPGLADSYNEQFF

j_gene: TRBJ2-5
v_gene: TRBV2
CDR3aa: CASRTWDRGETQYF

j_gene: TRBJ2-5
v_gene: TRBV10-3
CDR3aa: CATRSGGTGHETQYF

j_gene: TRBJ2-1
v_gene: TRBV15
CDR3aa: CATSGGQGAGSNEQFF

j_gene: TRBJ2-7
v_gene: TRBV30
CDR3aa: CAWKSRAGEQYF

j_gene: TRBJ1-4
v_gene: TRBV4-3
CDR3aa: CASSQHRKPTNEKLFF

j_gene: TRBJ2-1
v_gene: TRBV12-3/TRBV12-4
CDR3aa: CASSFNRRGAYNEQFF

j_gene: TRBJ1-1
v_gene: TRBV5-1
CDR3aa: CASSIVPGQGTEAFF

j_gene: TRBJ2-7
v_gene: TRBV5-1
CDR3aa: CASSSGGGLAYEQYF

j_gene: TRBJ2-1
v_gene: TRBV29-1
CDR3aa: CSLGRASNEQFF

j_gene: TRBJ2-2
v_gene: TRBV4-1
CDR3aa: CASSQGPGDTGELFF

j_gene: TRBJ2-2
v_gene: TRBV12-3/TRBV12-4
CDR3aa: CASSSRAPGTGELFF

j_gene: TRBJ1-2
v_gene: TRBV6-1
CDR3aa: CASSAGSGYGYTF

j_gene: TRBJ2-3
v_gene: TRBV7-9
CDR3aa: CASSRGGGTARILTDTQYF

j_gene: TRBJ1-4
v_gene: TRBV29-1
CDR3aa: CSVWDRGLEKLFF

j_gene: TRBJ1-2
v_gene: TRBV29-1
CDR3aa: CSVGSQGYGYTF

j_gene: TRBJ2-7
v_gene: TRBV12-3/TRBV12-4
CDR3aa: CASSSRQAEQYF

j_gene: TRBJ2-1
v_gene: TRBV19
CDR3aa: CASSIDGTGREQFF